A single TCR beta chain is shown here with its context. Its target is not known. Generated by immunoSEQ multiplex PCR, the TCRdb table keeps only in-frame clones and is missing some. The table lists tens of thousands of clones, more than 75% of them singletons. V was pared by 6 bases and J by 7 bases, with 13 bases between. This CDR3 is 13 amino acids long. Germline CDR1 is LNHDA and CDR2 is SQIVND (reference sequence). Samples were taken at baseline and on day 1 of cycles 4 and 7. The sample is drawn from a study of OX40 agonist ivuxolimab in advanced cancers. Across the study: Patients received intravenous ivuxolimab every 2 weeks at 0.01 to 10 mg/kg. Patients were 82.7% male with ages roughly 23 to 90, mean about 60. Findings of the study overall: Mean expanded clone counts were higher in CD8+ than CD4+ T cells.

The receptor was isolated from an adult with an advanced solid tumor such as melanoma, head and neck, liver or kidney cancer. This chain links TRBV19 with TRBJ2-1; D is undetermined. Material: CD4+ or CD8+ T cells sorted from blood, obtained in a trial of the OX40 agonist ivuxolimab. CDR3 in DNA: TGTGCCAGTAGGGGGTTGGGCGGAAATGAGCAGTTCTTC. As protein: CASRGLGGNEQFF. The full variable domain, completed using reference TRBV19 and TRBJ2-1, is DGGITQSPKYLFRKEGQNVTLSCEQNLNHDAMYWYRQDPGQGLRLIYYSQIVNDFQKGDIAEGYSVSREKKESFPLTVTSAQKNPTAFYLCASRGLGGNEQFFGPGTRLTVL.